The 16 T cell receptor beta chains in this list originate from one sample, sequenced in a study of blood T cell repertoires in COVID-19. Profiling relied on immunoSEQ multiplex PCR, and the TCRdb table lists in-frame clones only, not all of them. The table lists about 480,000 clones, 88% of them singletons, with just over 8% in the top ten. The sequencing input was PBMCs or T cells enriched from blood (not recorded which). The receptors here all came from a woman aged 55-69 years who had recovered from COVID-19.

The rearrangement joins TRBV3-1 (or the pseudogene TRBV3-2) to TRBJ2-3; a weak D match, TRBD1 (6 bases). Germline assignment: CDR1 LGHDT and CDR2 YNNKEL (reference sequence). Deletions cut 6 bases from V and 3 bases from J, with 16 bases between. The CDR3 is made up of 15 amino acids. CDR3 bases: TGTGCCAGCAGGGCCCGGGACAAGGGGACAGATACGCAGTATTTT. This codes for CASRARDKGTDTQYF.

This chain's CDR3 is CASSPYGSTEAFF. The CDR3 region has the DNA TGTGCCAGCAGCCCATATGGGAGCACTGAAGCTTTCTTT. The V gene is TRBV3-1 (or the pseudogene TRBV3-2), the J gene TRBJ1-1; D gene unclear. This CDR3 spans 13 amino acids. Trimming cost V 4 bases and J 4 bases, with 10 bases left between them. Per germline, CDR1 LGHDT and CDR2 YNNKEL (reference sequence).

Only one count was recorded for this clone. The chain has TRBV27 and TRBJ1-2, with TRBD1 matching over 7 bases. V lost 4 bases and J lost 6; bases outside the gene matches: 8. The CDR3 extends over 14 amino acids. The germline V gene encodes CDR1 MNHEY and CDR2 SMNVEV (reference sequence). The CDR3 region is CASSSKTGRNGYTF. Here the CDR3 DNA reads TGTGCCAGCAGTTCAAAGACAGGGCGAAATGGCTACACCTTC.

The V gene is TRBV5-5, the J gene TRBJ2-7; 11 nucleotides line up with TRBD2. The CDR3 runs to 16 residues. Germline loops: CDR1 SGHKS, CDR2 YYEKEE (reference sequence). V was clipped by 1 base and J by 4 bases; unmatched bases: 7. The CDR3: CASSLLVLAGGYEQYF. The CDR3 coding sequence is TGTGCCAGCAGCTTGTTGGTATTAGCGGGGGGGTACGAGCAGTACTTC.

V usage is TRBV19 and J usage is TRBJ2-1, with TRBD1 as a possible D gene (5 bases). The germline V gene has CDR1 LNHDA and CDR2 SQIVND (reference sequence). The CDR3 spans 12 residues. V was pared by 8 bases and J by 15 bases, with 20 bases between. CDR3 sequence (DNA): TGTGCCAGTTCTCCTCTTGGGCAGGGTCCGTTCTTC. This gives the protein CASSPLGQGPFF.

The chain uses TRBV27 and TRBJ1-1; 7 positions match TRBD1. Germline values: CDR1 MNHEY, CDR2 SMNVEV (reference sequence). The CDR3 spans 15 residues. J lost 1 base, V lost 3 bases, and 5 bases had no gene match. The CDR3 bases are TGTGCCAGCAGTTTTTCCGACAGGGCGAACACTGAAGCTTTCTTT. It translates to CASSFSDRANTEAFF.

The chain recombines TRBV11-3 with TRBJ2-1; D is uncertain. In germline, CDR1 is SGHNT, CDR2 YENEEA. The CDR3 consists of 15 residues. V was trimmed by 1 base and J by 2 bases, leaving 9 bases between them. The DNA of the CDR3 is TGTGCCAGCAGCTTAGGGGCCGCAACCTACAATGAGCAGTTCTTC. Amino acids: CASSLGAATYNEQFF.

V gene TRBV5-4 combines with J gene TRBJ1-1, with TRBD1 matching over 9 bases. The CDR3 is 13 residues long. V shed 3 bases, J shed 8 bases, and the junction held 5 bases outside the gene matches. Germline loops: CDR1 SGHNT, CDR2 YYREEE (reference sequence). CDR3 coding DNA: TGTGCCAGCAGCTCCCGGGACAGGGAAGAAGCTTTCTTT. It yields the protein CASSSRDREEAFF.

The chain is built from TRBV4-1 and TRBJ1-4, with D possibly TRBD1 on 5 matching bases. V dropped 7 bases and J dropped 10 bases, with 22 bases sitting between them. This CDR3 spans 15 amino acids. Looked up from germline, CDR1 is MGHRA and CDR2 is YSYEKL. DNA for the CDR3: TGCGCCAGCAAAAGCCAGGGAGGAAATCAGGGAAAACTGTTTTTT. Translation: CASKSQGGNQGKLFF.

The J gene is TRBJ1-3, the V gene TRBV10-2, with TRBD1 matching 7 bases. Germline lookup yields CDR1 WSHSY and CDR2 SAAADI. This CDR3 region has 14 residues. The J segment lost 2 bases and the V segment lost 6 bases, leaving 4 bases of the junction unmatched. In DNA, the CDR3 is TGCGCCAGCAGAGACACAGGGGCTGGAAACACCATATATTTT. Its translation is CASRDTGAGNTIYF.

This clone was recorded once. The V and J genes are TRBV14 and TRBJ1-5; 8 bases agree with TRBD1. CDR1 and CDR2 (germline): SGHDN, FVKESK. The V and J ends lost 6 bases and 11 bases, in that order; junction bases with no gene match: 12. CDR3 length: 14 amino acids. The CDR3 nucleotides read TGTGCCAGCAGTCCAGGGGGCGCCCCCATGTCCCAGCATTTT. It encodes CASSPGGAPMSQHF.

The chain employs TRBV4-2 and TRBJ2-3, with D tentatively TRBD1 (5 bases). Germline V gene data show CDR1 as LGHNA and CDR2 as YNFKEQ. Trimming shortened V by 0 bases and J by 3 bases, and 7 bases separated the two germline ends. The CDR3 loop spans 14 amino acids. The CDR3 here is CASSQDRATDTQYF. The CDR3 DNA is TGTGCCAGCAGCCAAGACAGGGCTACAGATACGCAGTATTTT.

The chain couples TRBV25-1 to TRBJ1-5; 8 bases are shared with TRBD1. This CDR3 region has 17 residues. V shed 7 bases and J 0 bases; nucleotides not matched to a gene: 11. Germline CDR1 MGHDK, CDR2 SYGVNS. The CDR3 loop reads CASTEEDRENSNQPQHF. The CDR3 DNA sequence: TGTGCCAGCACCGAGGAGGACAGGGAAAATAGCAATCAGCCCCAGCATTTT.

This clone was seen a single time. The genes are TRBV18 and TRBJ2-1; D is unresolved. Per the germline V gene, CDR1 is KGHSH and CDR2 is LQKENI. The CDR3 is 12 residues long. The V gene lost 8 bases and the J gene lost 2 bases, with 7 bases spanning the gap. CDR3 nucleotides: TGTGCCAGCCATTCTACCTACAATGAGCAGTTCTTC. Protein product: CASHSTYNEQFF.

The chain employs TRBV5-1 and TRBJ2-2; D not resolved. The CDR3 contains 14 residues. From germline, CDR1 is SGHRS and CDR2 YFSETQ. V was cut by 4 bases and J by 3 bases, with 10 bases left in between. The CDR3 coding sequence is TGCGCCAGCAGCCGCGCCCTTGACACCGGGGAGCTGTTTTTT. Its protein product is CASSRALDTGELFF.

V is TRBV15 and J is TRBJ2-7; TRBD2 matches at 8 bases. The CDR3 extends over 17 amino acids. Germline values: CDR1 LNHNV, CDR2 YYDKDF (reference sequence). The ends lost 1 base at V and 0 bases at J; junction bases unmatched: 8. CDR3 nucleotides: TGTGCCACCAGCAGAGTAGCGGGGCTACTCAGCTCCTACGAGCAGTACTTC. This encodes CATSRVAGLLSSYEQYF.